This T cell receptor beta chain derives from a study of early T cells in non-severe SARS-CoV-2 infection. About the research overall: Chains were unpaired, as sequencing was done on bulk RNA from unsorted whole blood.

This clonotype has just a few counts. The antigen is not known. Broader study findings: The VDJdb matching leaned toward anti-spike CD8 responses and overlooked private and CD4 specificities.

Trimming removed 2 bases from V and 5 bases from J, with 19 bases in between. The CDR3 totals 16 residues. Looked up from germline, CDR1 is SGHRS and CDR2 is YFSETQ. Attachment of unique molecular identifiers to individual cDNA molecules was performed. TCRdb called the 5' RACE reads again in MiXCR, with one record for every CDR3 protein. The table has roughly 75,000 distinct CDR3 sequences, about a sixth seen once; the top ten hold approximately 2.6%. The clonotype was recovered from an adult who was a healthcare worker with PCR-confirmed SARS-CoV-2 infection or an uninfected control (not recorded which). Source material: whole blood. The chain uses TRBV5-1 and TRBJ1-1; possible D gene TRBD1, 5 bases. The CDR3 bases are TGCGCCAGCAGCTTCAGTTCCGGGACGGTCGATACTGAAGCTTTCTTT. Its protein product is CASSFSSGTVDTEAFF.